Listed below are T cell receptor beta chains from one sample, sequenced in a study of CD4+ T cells in melanoma. Sequencing was performed with immunoSEQ multiplex PCR; in TCRdb, only in-frame clones are kept and a portion is missing. The sample lists some 110,000 clones; 80% to 95% were seen once. The source material was peripheral blood. These receptors came from a human donor with melanoma. CDR3s include the opening cysteine and the closing phenylalanine or tryptophan. A D gene is named only where the DNA matches it firmly. A row's size may be missing; if present it is once, few, many or a size class.

J gene: TRBJ1-4; D gene: NA; clone size: NA; V gene: TRBV9; CDR3 DNA: TGTGCCAGCAGCGTAGGTGTACTCCGGGATGAAGAGGAAAAACTGTTTTTT; CDR3 protein: CASSVGVLRDEEEKLFF
J gene: TRBJ2-2; D gene: NA; clone size: NA; V gene: TRBV12-2; CDR3 DNA: TGTGCAAGTCGCTTCCCACTAGCGGGCACCGGGGAGCTGTTTTTT; CDR3 protein: CASRFPLAGTGELFF
J gene: TRBJ1-2; D gene: TRBD1; clone size: NA; V gene: TRBV7-9; CDR3 DNA: TGTGCCAGCAGCTTGACAGGGAAGGGCTACACCTTC; CDR3 protein: CASSLTGKGYTF
J gene: TRBJ2-5; D gene: TRBD2; clone size: NA; V gene: TRBV28; CDR3 DNA: TGTGCCAGCACCATGACTAGCGGGGGCCGAGAGACCCAGTACTTC; CDR3 protein: CASTMTSGGRETQYF
J gene: TRBJ2-1; D gene: NA; clone size: NA; V gene: TRBV27; CDR3 DNA: TGTGCCAGCAGTTTCTCGGGCAGCTCCTACAATGAGCAGTTCTTC; CDR3 protein: CASSFSGSSYNEQFF
J gene: TRBJ1-2; D gene: NA; clone size: once; V gene: TRBV6-6; CDR3 DNA: TGTGCCAGCAGTTCCCTCCACAGCTTGGGCTACACCTTC; CDR3 protein: CASSSLHSLGYTF
J gene: TRBJ2-1; D gene: TRBD2; clone size: NA; V gene: TRBV25-1; CDR3 DNA: TGTGCCAGCAGTGAGACTAGCGGGAGAGGGAATGAGCAGTTCTTC; CDR3 protein: CASSETSGRGNEQFF
J gene: TRBJ1-2; D gene: NA; clone size: once; V gene: TRBV7-2; CDR3 DNA: TGTGCCAGCAGCGACAGAAACTATGGCTACACCTTC; CDR3 protein: CASSDRNYGYTF
J gene: TRBJ2-1; D gene: TRBD1; clone size: once; V gene: TRBV27; CDR3 DNA: TGTGCCAGCAGTTTCTCGGAGGGGACAGGGAACGTAGGTAGGCAGTTCTTC; CDR3 protein: CASSFSEGTGNVGRQFF
J gene: TRBJ2-7; D gene: TRBD1; clone size: NA; V gene: TRBV29-1; CDR3 DNA: TGCAGCGTGACGGGGACAGGGATGTACGAGCAGTACTTC; CDR3 protein: CSVTGTGMYEQYF
J gene: TRBJ2-5; D gene: NA; clone size: NA; V gene: TRBV5-1; CDR3 DNA: TGCGCCAGCAGCTCCTCCGCTGGGCCTCAAGAGACCCAGTACTTC; CDR3 protein: CASSSSAGPQETQYF
J gene: TRBJ1-1; D gene: NA; clone size: NA; V gene: TRBV6-5; CDR3 DNA: TGTGCCACCAAAGGAGAGCACTTTAACACTGAAGCTTTCTTT; CDR3 protein: CATKGEHFNTEAFF
J gene: TRBJ2-1; D gene: NA; clone size: NA; V gene: TRBV7-8; CDR3 DNA: TGTGCCATAGTTGTAGGGCGGGCCGCTGAGCAGTTCTTC; CDR3 protein: CAIVVGRAAEQFF
J gene: TRBJ1-1; D gene: NA; clone size: NA; V gene: TRBV4-1; CDR3 DNA: TGCGCCAGCAGCCAAGAAGAGGCCGACACTGAAGCTTTCTTT; CDR3 protein: CASSQEEADTEAFF
J gene: TRBJ2-7; D gene: NA; clone size: NA; V gene: TRBV6-5; CDR3 DNA: TGTGCCAGCAGTTTGGCTAGCGCGACATACGAGCAGTACTTC; CDR3 protein: CASSLASATYEQYF
J gene: TRBJ2-3; D gene: NA; clone size: NA; V gene: TRBV7-8; CDR3 DNA: TGTGCCAGCAGCTTCCGGGGAGGTGGGAGTTTTGATACGCAGTATTTT; CDR3 protein: CASSFRGGGSFDTQYF
J gene: TRBJ1-2; D gene: NA; clone size: few; V gene: TRBV9; CDR3 DNA: TGTGCCAGCAGCGACCCACAACGGGAATCTAACTATGGCTACACCTTC; CDR3 protein: CASSDPQRESNYGYTF
J gene: TRBJ1-5; D gene: NA; clone size: NA; V gene: TRBV23-1; CDR3 DNA: TGCGCCAGCAGTCATCCATCGGGACCGCAATTTTATAGCAATCAGCCCCAGCATTTT; CDR3 protein: CASSHPSGPQFYSNQPQHF
J gene: TRBJ1-1; D gene: NA; clone size: few; V gene: TRBV28; CDR3 DNA: TGTGCCAGCAGTTTCGTCAGGCTCACTGAAGCTTTCTTT; CDR3 protein: CASSFVRLTEAFF
J gene: TRBJ2-7; D gene: TRBD1; clone size: NA; V gene: TRBV23-1; CDR3 DNA: TGCGCCAGCAGTCGACAGACAGGGAACGAGCAGTACTTC; CDR3 protein: CASSRQTGNEQYF
J gene: TRBJ2-3; D gene: TRBD2; clone size: once; V gene: TRBV11-2; CDR3 DNA: TGTGCCAGCAGCTTAGGCCGGGGGGCGGGAGGAGATACGCAGTATTTT; CDR3 protein: CASSLGRGAGGDTQYF
J gene: TRBJ1-1; D gene: NA; clone size: NA; V gene: TRBV21-1; CDR3 DNA: TGTGCCAGCAGCCTCACAGGGGGTAAAAAGAACACTGAAGCTTTCTTT; CDR3 protein: CASSLTGGKKNTEAFF
J gene: TRBJ1-2; D gene: NA; clone size: once; V gene: TRBV27; CDR3 DNA: TGTGCCAGCAGTTCACAGGGCCCGTATGGCTACACCTTC; CDR3 protein: CASSSQGPYGYTF
J gene: TRBJ1-5; D gene: TRBD1; clone size: NA; V gene: TRBV28; CDR3 DNA: TGTGCCAGCAGGCGACAGGGAGGGCATCAGCCCCAGCATTTT; CDR3 protein: CASRRQGGHQPQHF
J gene: TRBJ1-1; D gene: NA; clone size: NA; V gene: TRBV9; CDR3 DNA: TGTGCCAGCAGCACCCAGGGGAGGACTGAAGCTTTCTTT; CDR3 protein: CASSTQGRTEAFF
J gene: TRBJ1-6; D gene: NA; clone size: NA; V gene: TRBV4-1; CDR3 DNA: TGCGCCAGCAGCCAAGGATCCGGGTCCTATAATTCACCCCTCCACTTT; CDR3 protein: CASSQGSGSYNSPLHF
J gene: TRBJ1-4; D gene: NA; clone size: NA; V gene: TRBV2; CDR3 DNA: TGTGCCAGCAGTGACCCCACCCGGACAGCTAATGAAAAACTGTTTTTT; CDR3 protein: CASSDPTRTANEKLFF
J gene: TRBJ1-1; D gene: NA; clone size: NA; V gene: TRBV5-1; CDR3 DNA: TGCGCCAGCAGCTTACGGGGAGGCACTGAAGCTTTCTTT; CDR3 protein: CASSLRGGTEAFF
J gene: TRBJ2-7; D gene: NA; clone size: NA; V gene: TRBV19; CDR3 DNA: TGTGCCAGTAGCTCAGGGGCCCCCTTCTCCTACGAGCAGTACTTC; CDR3 protein: CASSSGAPFSYEQYF
J gene: TRBJ1-1; D gene: NA; clone size: NA; V gene: TRBV19; CDR3 DNA: TGTGCCAGCAGACCCAGGGTGGCTATCCCTGAAGCTTTCTTT; CDR3 protein: CASRPRVAIPEAFF
J gene: TRBJ1-1; D gene: TRBD1; clone size: NA; V gene: TRBV7-9; CDR3 DNA: TGTGCCAGCAGACCAGCCTTGGACAGGGGTCTGAACACTGAAGCTTTCTTT; CDR3 protein: CASRPALDRGLNTEAFF
J gene: TRBJ1-6; D gene: TRBD1; clone size: few; V gene: TRBV27; CDR3 DNA: TGTGCCAGTCGCTTACAGGGGTTGAGCTCCTATAATTCACCCCTCCACTTT; CDR3 protein: CASRLQGLSSYNSPLHF
J gene: TRBJ2-5; D gene: TRBD2; clone size: NA; V gene: TRBV7-9; CDR3 DNA: TGTGCCAGCATCCAAGCGGGGAAAGAGACCCAGTACTTC; CDR3 protein: CASIQAGKETQYF
J gene: TRBJ2-7; D gene: NA; clone size: NA; V gene: TRBV21-1; CDR3 DNA: TGTGCCAGCAGCAAAGATAAGTGGGGTCTAGCCCCGAGGAGCTCCTACGAGCAGTACTTC; CDR3 protein: CASSKDKWGLAPRSSYEQYF
J gene: TRBJ2-4; D gene: TRBD1; clone size: NA; V gene: TRBV7-2; CDR3 DNA: TGTGCCAGCAGCCGGGACAGAGCCAAAAACATTCAGTACTTC; CDR3 protein: CASSRDRAKNIQYF
J gene: TRBJ1-3; D gene: NA; clone size: few; V gene: TRBV5-1; CDR3 DNA: TGCGCCAGCAGCCAGCAGGCGGGAAACACCATATATTTT; CDR3 protein: CASSQQAGNTIYF
J gene: TRBJ2-7; D gene: NA; clone size: few; V gene: TRBV5-1; CDR3 DNA: TGCGCCAGCAGCCCACAGGGAGGGGCTGACGAGCAGTACTTC; CDR3 protein: CASSPQGGADEQYF
J gene: TRBJ2-3; D gene: NA; clone size: NA; V gene: TRBV7-3; CDR3 DNA: TGTGCCAGCAGCTTAGGAGTAGGCGGTAAGGGTGCAGATACGCAGTATTTT; CDR3 protein: CASSLGVGGKGADTQYF
J gene: TRBJ2-3; D gene: NA; clone size: NA; V gene: TRBV5-1; CDR3 DNA: TGCGCCAGCAGCTTGGAGGGCCCCACTCGCACAGATACGCAGTATTTT; CDR3 protein: CASSLEGPTRTDTQYF
J gene: TRBJ2-5; D gene: TRBD1; clone size: NA; V gene: TRBV5-1; CDR3 DNA: TGCGCCAGCAGCCAGGGGGAACCGGGAGAGACCCAGTACTTC; CDR3 protein: CASSQGEPGETQYF
J gene: TRBJ2-1; D gene: TRBD2; clone size: NA; V gene: TRBV7-3; CDR3 DNA: TGTGCCAGCAGCTTAAAAATTAGCGGGAGGCCTGAGCAGTTCTTC; CDR3 protein: CASSLKISGRPEQFF
J gene: TRBJ2-1; D gene: TRBD1; clone size: NA; V gene: TRBV18; CDR3 DNA: TGTGCCAGCTCACCAGGACAGGGCTCCTACAATGAGCAGTTCTTC; CDR3 protein: CASSPGQGSYNEQFF
J gene: TRBJ2-4; D gene: NA; clone size: NA; V gene: TRBV5-4; CDR3 DNA: TGTGCCAGCAGTCACGCCGGGACTAAAAACATTCAGTACTTC; CDR3 protein: CASSHAGTKNIQYF
J gene: TRBJ2-2; D gene: TRBD2; clone size: NA; V gene: TRBV27; CDR3 DNA: TGTGCCAGCAGGCTAGCGGGAACCGGGGAGCTGTTTTTT; CDR3 protein: CASRLAGTGELFF
J gene: TRBJ2-7; D gene: TRBD1; clone size: once; V gene: TRBV7-9; CDR3 DNA: TGTGCCAGCAGCCTCGGACAGGGGAACTACGAGCAGTACTTC; CDR3 protein: CASSLGQGNYEQYF
J gene: TRBJ2-3; D gene: NA; clone size: NA; V gene: TRBV11-3; CDR3 DNA: TGTGCCAGCAGCATGGGGAGAAGCACAGATACGCAGTATTTT; CDR3 protein: CASSMGRSTDTQYF
J gene: TRBJ2-5; D gene: TRBD2; clone size: NA; V gene: TRBV2; CDR3 DNA: TGTGCCAGCCGACCGGCGGGGGGGATGGAGACCCAGTACTTC; CDR3 protein: CASRPAGGMETQYF
J gene: TRBJ2-4; D gene: NA; clone size: NA; V gene: TRBV2; CDR3 DNA: TGTGCCAGCACCCAGATGACGCTAGCCAAAAACATTCAGTACTTC; CDR3 protein: CASTQMTLAKNIQYF
J gene: TRBJ1-2; D gene: NA; clone size: NA; V gene: TRBV4-3; CDR3 DNA: TGCGCCAGCAGCCCTGGACGGGGGTTGGACTATGGCTACACCTTC; CDR3 protein: CASSPGRGLDYGYTF
J gene: TRBJ1-5; D gene: NA; clone size: NA; V gene: TRBV13; CDR3 DNA: TGTGCCAGCAGCTTAGGCAGGGTAGGTCAGCCCCAGCATTTT; CDR3 protein: CASSLGRVGQPQHF
J gene: TRBJ2-5; D gene: NA; clone size: NA; V gene: TRBV10-2; CDR3 DNA: TGCGCCAGCAGTGCGGCAGGGTCTGGGACCCAGTACTTC; CDR3 protein: CASSAAGSGTQYF
J gene: TRBJ1-3; D gene: NA; clone size: NA; V gene: TRBV11-2; CDR3 DNA: TGTGCCAGCAGCTTAAGATGGGAATCCGGAAACACCATATATTTT; CDR3 protein: CASSLRWESGNTIYF
J gene: TRBJ2-7; D gene: NA; clone size: NA; V gene: TRBV29-1; CDR3 DNA: TGCAGCGTTAGGCTTGACGGACCCACGTACGAGCAGTACTTC; CDR3 protein: CSVRLDGPTYEQYF
J gene: TRBJ2-7; D gene: NA; clone size: NA; V gene: TRBV7-3; CDR3 DNA: TGTGCCAGCAGCCGCACCCAGGGATCCTACGAGCAGTACTTC; CDR3 protein: CASSRTQGSYEQYF
J gene: TRBJ2-3; D gene: NA; clone size: NA; V gene: TRBV5-1; CDR3 DNA: TGCGCCAGCAGCCTCGGTGGGGGTACTAGCACAGATACGCAGTATTTT; CDR3 protein: CASSLGGGTSTDTQYF
J gene: TRBJ2-3; D gene: NA; clone size: NA; V gene: TRBV5-4; CDR3 DNA: TGTGCCAGCAGCCCTCCGGACGGGAGACTTACTAGCACAGATACGCAGTATTTT; CDR3 protein: CASSPPDGRLTSTDTQYF
J gene: TRBJ2-1; D gene: TRBD2; clone size: once; V gene: TRBV19; CDR3 DNA: TGTGCCACCTTAGTGGCGGGAGGCTACAATGAGCAGTTCTTC; CDR3 protein: CATLVAGGYNEQFF